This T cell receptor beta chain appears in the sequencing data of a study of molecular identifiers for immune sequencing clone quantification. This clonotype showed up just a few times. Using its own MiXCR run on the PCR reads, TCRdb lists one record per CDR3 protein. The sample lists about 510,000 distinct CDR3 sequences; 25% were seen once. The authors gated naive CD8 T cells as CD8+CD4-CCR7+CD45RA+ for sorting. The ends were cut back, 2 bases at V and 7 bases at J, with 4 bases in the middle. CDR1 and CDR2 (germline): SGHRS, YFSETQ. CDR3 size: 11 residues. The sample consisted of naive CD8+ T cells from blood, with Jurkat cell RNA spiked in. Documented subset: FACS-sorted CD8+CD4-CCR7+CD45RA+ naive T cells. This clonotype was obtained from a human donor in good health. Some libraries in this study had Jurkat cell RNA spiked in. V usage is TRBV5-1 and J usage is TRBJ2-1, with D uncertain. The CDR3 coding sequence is TGCGCCAGCAGCTTTACGAATGAGCAGTTCTTC. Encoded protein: CASSFTNEQFF. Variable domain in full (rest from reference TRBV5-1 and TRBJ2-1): KAGVTQTPRYLIKTRGQQVTLSCSPISGHRSVSWYQQTPGQGLQFLFEYFSETQRNKGNFPGRFSGRQFSNSRSEMNVSTLELGDSALYLCASSFTNEQFFGPGTRLTVL.